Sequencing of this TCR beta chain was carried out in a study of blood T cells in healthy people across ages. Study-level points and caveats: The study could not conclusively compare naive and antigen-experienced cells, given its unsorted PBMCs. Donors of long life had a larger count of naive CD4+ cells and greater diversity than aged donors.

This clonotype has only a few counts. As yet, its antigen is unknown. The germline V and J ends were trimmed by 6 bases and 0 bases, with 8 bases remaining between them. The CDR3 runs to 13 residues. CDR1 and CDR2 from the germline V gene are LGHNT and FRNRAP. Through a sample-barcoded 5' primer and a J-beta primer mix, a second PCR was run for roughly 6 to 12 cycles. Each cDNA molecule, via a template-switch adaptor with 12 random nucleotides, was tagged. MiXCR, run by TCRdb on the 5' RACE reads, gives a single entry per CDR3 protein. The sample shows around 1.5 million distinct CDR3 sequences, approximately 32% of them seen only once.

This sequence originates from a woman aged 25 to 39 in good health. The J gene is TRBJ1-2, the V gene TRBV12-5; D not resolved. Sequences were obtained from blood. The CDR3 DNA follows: TGTGCTAGTGGGGCAGGTACTAACTATGGCTACACCTTC. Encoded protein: CASGAGTNYGYTF. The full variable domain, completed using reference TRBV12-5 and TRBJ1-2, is DARVTQTPRHKVTEMGQEVTMRCQPILGHNTVFWYRQTMMQGLELLAYFRNRAPLDDSGMPKDRFSAEMPDATLATLKIQPSEPRDSAVYFCASGAGTNYGYTFGSGTRLTVV.